Below, one T cell receptor beta chain is given with its context. This sample was taken from a study of blood T cell repertoires in COVID-19. Looking at the study overall: The samples span acute and convalescent COVID-19 from the United States, Italy and Spain. The cDNA or gDNA used as material had been derived from T cells, B-cell-depleted T cells, or PBMCs.

Germline V gene sequence: CDR1 ENHRY, CDR2 SYGVKD. The CDR3 totals 13 residues. The V gene lost 5 bases and the J gene lost 2 bases, with 9 bases spanning the gap. Under the authors' procedure: For nucleated cells, counts were estimated from reference gene primer amplification. Only in-frame clones appear in the TCRdb table, and some are missing; sequencing was by immunoSEQ multiplex PCR. That table furnishes V, J and clone size, whereas the DNA furnished D and trimming. The sample lists 86,000 or so clones, about 89% occurring once. The TCR comes from a middle-aged man with active or convalescent COVID-19. The specimen sequenced was peripheral blood. This chain uses TRBV10-3 with TRBJ1-1, with D unclear. The chain's CDR3 is CAISYGENTEAFF. The CDR3 DNA is TGTGCCATCAGTTATGGAGAAAACACTGAAGCTTTCTTT.